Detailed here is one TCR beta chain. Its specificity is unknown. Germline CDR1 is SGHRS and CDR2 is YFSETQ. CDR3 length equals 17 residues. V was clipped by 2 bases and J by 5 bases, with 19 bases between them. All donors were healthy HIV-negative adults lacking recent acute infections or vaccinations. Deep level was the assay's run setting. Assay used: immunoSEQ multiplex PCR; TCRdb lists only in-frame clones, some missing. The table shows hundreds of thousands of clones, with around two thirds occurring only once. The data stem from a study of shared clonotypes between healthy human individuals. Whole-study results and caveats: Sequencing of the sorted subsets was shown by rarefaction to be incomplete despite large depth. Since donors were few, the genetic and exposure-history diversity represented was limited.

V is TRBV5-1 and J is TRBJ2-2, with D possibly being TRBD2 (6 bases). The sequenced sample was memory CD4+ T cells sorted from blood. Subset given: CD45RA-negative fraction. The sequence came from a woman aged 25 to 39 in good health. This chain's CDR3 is CASSFHPGGKKTGELFF. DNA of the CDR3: TGCGCCAGCAGCTTCCATCCCGGCGGGAAGAAGACCGGGGAGCTGTTTTTT.